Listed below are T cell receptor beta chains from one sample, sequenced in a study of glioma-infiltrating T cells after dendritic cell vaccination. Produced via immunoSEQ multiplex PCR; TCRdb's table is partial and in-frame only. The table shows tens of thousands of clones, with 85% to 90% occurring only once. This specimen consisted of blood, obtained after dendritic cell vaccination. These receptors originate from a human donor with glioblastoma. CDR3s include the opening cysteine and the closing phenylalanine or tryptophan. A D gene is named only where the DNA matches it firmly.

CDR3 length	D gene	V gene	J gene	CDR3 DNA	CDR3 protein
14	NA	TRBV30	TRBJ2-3	TGTGCCTGGAGTGGTGTAGCGGTGACAGATACGCAGTATTTT	CAWSGVAVTDTQYF
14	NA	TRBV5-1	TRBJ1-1	TGCGCCAGCTCCACAGGGATAATGAACACTGAAGCTTTCTTT	CASSTGIMNTEAFF
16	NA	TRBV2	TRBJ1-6	TGTGCCAGCAGTCAAGCATGGAGCTCCTATAATTCACCCCTCCACTTT	CASSQAWSSYNSPLHF
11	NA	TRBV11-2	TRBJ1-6	TGTGCCAGCAGCTCAAATTCACCCCTCCACTTT	CASSSNSPLHF
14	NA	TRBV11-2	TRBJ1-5	TGTGCCAGCAGCCAGGGACACAGCAATCAGCCCCAGCATTTT	CASSQGHSNQPQHF
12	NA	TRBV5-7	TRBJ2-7	TGTGCCAGCAGCTTTTTCCGCTACGAGCAGTACTTC	CASSFFRYEQYF
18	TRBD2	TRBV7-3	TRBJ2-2	TGTGCCAGCAGCTTAACTAGCGGGGGGGCGATGGACACCGGGGAGCTGTTTTTT	CASSLTSGGAMDTGELFF
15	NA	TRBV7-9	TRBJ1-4	TGTGCCAGCAGCCAAGGACGGGGGGCTAATGAAAAACTGTTTTTT	CASSQGRGANEKLFF
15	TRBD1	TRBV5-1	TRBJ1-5	TGCGCCAGCAGCTGGGGACAGGGAGAGAATCAGCCCCAGCATTTT	CASSWGQGENQPQHF
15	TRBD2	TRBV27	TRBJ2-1	TGTGCCAGCAGTTTAACGGCGGGGGGTTACAATGAGCAGTTCTTC	CASSLTAGGYNEQFF
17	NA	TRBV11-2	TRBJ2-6	TGTGCCAGCAGCACCGTGGGGGCCAGCTCTGGGGCCAACGTCCTGACTTTC	CASSTVGASSGANVLTF
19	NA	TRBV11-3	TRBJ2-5	TGTGCCAGCAGCTTAAAGGTTCGGGGCAGGGGTCCCCGGGGAGAGACCCAGTACTTC	CASSLKVRGRGPRGETQYF
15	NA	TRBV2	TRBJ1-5	TGTGCCAGCAGTCCCTCTACAGGGATCAATCAGCCCCAGCATTTT	CASSPSTGINQPQHF
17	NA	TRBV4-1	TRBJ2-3	TGCGCCAGCAGCCAAGACCCCGCCGGCGGGGCCTTAGATACGCAGTATTTT	CASSQDPAGGALDTQYF
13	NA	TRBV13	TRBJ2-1	TGTGCCAGCAGCGGCGACTATGCGAATGAGCAGTTCTTC	CASSGDYANEQFF
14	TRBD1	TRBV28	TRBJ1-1	TGTGCCAGCAGTTCGACAGGGGAAGGCACTGAAGCTTTCTTT	CASSSTGEGTEAFF